Each of the 14 T cell receptor beta chains below was sequenced from the same sample in a study of cytomegalovirus exposure and HLA in healthy donors. Primers included in the PCR were 60 Vbeta and 13 Jbeta primers. Clones were sequenced by immunoSEQ multiplex PCR, and TCRdb holds only the in-frame ones, with some missing. Altogether some 100,000 clones are present, 55% to 75% being singletons, with the ten largest covering approximately 15%. The sequenced material came from PBMCs. The receptors originated from a woman aged 18-29 years in good health and CMV-seropositive.

The rearrangement links TRBV5-6 to TRBJ2-1; 8 nucleotides align to TRBD2. With V trimmed by 4 bases and J by 5 bases, 5 bases remained unmatched. This CDR3 contains 14 residues. The germline CDR1 and CDR2 sequences are SGHDT and YYEEEE. The CDR3 DNA reads TGTGCCAGCAGCCTGGGACTAGAGGACAATGAGCAGTTCTTC. Translation gives CASSLGLEDNEQFF.

This chain connects TRBV4-2 to TRBJ2-7, with 7 bases matching TRBD1. This CDR3 region has 14 residues. Germline CDR1 is LGHNA and CDR2 is YNFKEQ. J gave up 7 bases and V 3 bases, and 9 bases lay outside the gene matches. The CDR3, as DNA: TGTGCCAGCAGCCAGGAGACAGGGAACGGGGAGCAGTACTTC. It yields the protein CASSQETGNGEQYF.

The chain joins TRBV27 to TRBJ2-6, with no clear D. Per the germline V gene, CDR1 is MNHEY and CDR2 is SMNVEV (reference sequence). The CDR3 has 14 amino acids. V lost 5 bases to trimming and J lost 2 bases, with 7 bases between them. The CDR3 region has the DNA TGTGCCAGCAGTCTAGAACCTGGGGCCAACGTCCTGACTTTC. This gives the protein CASSLEPGANVLTF.

This clone has only one observation. V is TRBV29-1 and J is TRBJ2-1, with D perhaps TRBD1 (5 bases). The CDR3 totals 14 residues. Germline V CDR1 and CDR2: SQVTM, ANQGSEA. V was pared by 0 bases and J by 6 bases, with 12 bases between. The CDR3 nucleotides read TGCAGCGTTGAAGATACTAACAGGTTCAATGAGCAGTTCTTC. Its translation: CSVEDTNRFNEQFF.

The V call is TRBV4-2, the J call TRBJ1-2; TRBD1 matches at 8 bases. J lost 8 bases, V lost 4 bases, and 24 bases had no gene match. In germline, CDR1 is LGHNA, CDR2 YNFKEQ. The CDR3 loop spans 19 amino acids. This CDR3 is CASSPARWRDRGTGRGYTF. For the CDR3, the DNA is TGTGCCAGCAGCCCTGCCAGGTGGCGCGACAGGGGTACAGGGCGAGGCTACACCTTC.

V gene TRBV4-3 combines with J gene TRBJ2-5; 11 bases line up with TRBD2. Trimming removed 0 bases from V and 13 bases from J; junction bases left unmatched: 7. This CDR3 region has 14 residues. Germline CDR1 reads LGHNA; CDR2 reads YSLEER. The CDR3 DNA follows: TGCGCCAGCAGCCAAGATCTACTAGCGGGAGCACTGTACTTC. Translating gives CASSQDLLAGALYF.

The V call is TRBV5-1, the J call TRBJ2-7; 8 nucleotides match TRBD1. The ends lost 0 bases at V and 5 bases at J; junction bases unmatched: 13. Germline values: CDR1 SGHRS, CDR2 YFSETQ. The CDR3 contains 17 residues. The CDR3 loop reads CASSLAVLRTGNNEQYF. CDR3 DNA sequence: TGCGCCAGCAGCTTGGCCGTCTTGAGGACAGGGAACAACGAGCAGTACTTC.

This rearrangement joins TRBV7-9 to TRBJ1-2; D perhaps matches TRBD1 (5 bases). Germline values: CDR1 SEHNR, CDR2 FQNEAQ (reference sequence). Trimming removed 7 bases at V and 1 base at J, with 16 bases between. The length of the CDR3 is 15 residues. The DNA of the CDR3 is TGTGCCAGCAATTCGGAGGGGATTTATAACTATGGCTACACCTTC. Translated, it gives CASNSEGIYNYGYTF.

The CDR3 here is CASSRSAAAYEQYF. For the CDR3, the DNA is TGTGCCAGCAGCCGGTCTGCTGCTGCCTACGAGCAGTACTTC. The chain couples TRBV6-1 to TRBJ2-7; D gene unclear. Trimming pared 6 bases from V and 2 bases from J, leaving 14 bases between. CDR1 MNHNS and CDR2 SASEGT come from the germline V gene. The CDR3 spans 14 residues.

The V and J genes are TRBV5-6 and TRBJ2-3; D perhaps matches TRBD2 (6 bases). This CDR3 has 17 residues. Trimming shortened V by 6 bases and J by 0 bases, and 20 bases separated the two germline ends. Germline assignment: CDR1 SGHDT and CDR2 YYEEEE. As DNA, the CDR3 is TGTGCCAGCAAGGAGGGCCTCACAATCCCTAGCACAGATACGCAGTATTTT. Translating gives CASKEGLTIPSTDTQYF. The whole variable domain, remainder taken from reference TRBV5-6 and TRBJ2-3, is DAGVTQSPTHLIKTRGQQVTLRCSPKSGHDTVSWYQQALGQGPQFIFQYYEEEERQRGNFPDRFSGHQFPNYSSELNVNALLLGDSALYLCASKEGLTIPSTDTQYFGPGTRLTVL.

This clone came up a few times. The chain employs TRBV13 and TRBJ1-5; 7 bases are shared with TRBD1. The ends lost 5 bases at V and 4 bases at J; junction bases unmatched: 8. The CDR3 length is 15 residues. The V gene's germline CDR1 is PRHDT and CDR2 FYEKMQ (reference sequence). The CDR3 bases are TGTGCCAGCAGCCCTTCGACAGGGCGGAATCAGCCCCAGCATTTT. This codes for CASSPSTGRNQPQHF.

This clone was seen a few times. The rearrangement uses TRBV29-1 and TRBJ2-5, with 7 bases aligning to TRBD2. The length of the CDR3 is 14 residues. Germline trimming cut 8 bases from V and 2 bases from J; bases unmatched to any gene: 11. Germline V CDR1 and CDR2: SQVTM, ANQGSEA. The CDR3 region is CSFRLAATQETQYF. The CDR3, as DNA: TGCAGCTTCAGGCTAGCGGCTACACAAGAGACCCAGTACTTC.

This clone came up once. At one end the junction does not follow the germline gene, possibly because of a read error. Other DNA sequences from this sample encode an identical CDR3 as well. CDR3 bases: TGCGCCAGCGGAGTCCAGGGGGGTTTGGCTGAAGCTTTCTTT. Encoded protein: CASGVQGGLAEAFF. The rearrangement uses TRBV7-6 and TRBJ1-1; 7 bases align to TRBD1. The CDR3 loop spans 14 amino acids. Per germline, CDR1 SGHVS and CDR2 FNYEAQ. Combining the CDR3 with reference TRBV7-6 and TRBJ1-1 gives the whole variable domain GAGVSQSPRYKVTKRGQDVALRCDPISGHVSLYWYRQALGQGPEFLTYFNYEAQQDKSGLPNDRFSAERPEGSISTLTIQRTEQRDSAMYRCASGVQGGLAEAFFGQGTRLTVV.

This chain uses TRBV7-2 with TRBJ1-4, with TRBD1 matching over 7 bases. J lost 5 bases, V lost 1 base, and 7 bases had no gene match. CDR1 SGHTA and CDR2 FQGNSA come from the germline V gene. The CDR3 extends over 16 amino acids. Written as DNA, the CDR3 is TGTGCCAGCAGCTTAGATGCCGTGACAGGGAATGAAAAACTGTTTTTT. This codes for CASSLDAVTGNEKLFF.